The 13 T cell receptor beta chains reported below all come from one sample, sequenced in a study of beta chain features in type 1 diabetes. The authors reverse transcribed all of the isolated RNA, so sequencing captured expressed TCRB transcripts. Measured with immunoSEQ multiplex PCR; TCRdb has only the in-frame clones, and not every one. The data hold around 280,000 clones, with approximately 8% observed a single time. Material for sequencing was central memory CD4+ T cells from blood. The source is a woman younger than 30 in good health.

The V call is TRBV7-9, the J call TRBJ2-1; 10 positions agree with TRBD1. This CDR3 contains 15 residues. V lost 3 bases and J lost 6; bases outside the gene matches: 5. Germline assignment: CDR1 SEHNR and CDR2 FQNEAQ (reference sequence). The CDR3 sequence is CASSFYGQGVNEQFF. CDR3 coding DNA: TGTGCCAGCAGCTTCTATGGACAGGGGGTCAATGAGCAGTTCTTC.

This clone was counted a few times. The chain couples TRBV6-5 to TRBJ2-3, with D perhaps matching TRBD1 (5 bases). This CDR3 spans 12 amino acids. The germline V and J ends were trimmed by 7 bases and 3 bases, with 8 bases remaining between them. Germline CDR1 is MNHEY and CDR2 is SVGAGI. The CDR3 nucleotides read TGTGCCAGCACCAAGGGGACAGATACGCAGTATTTT. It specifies CASTKGTDTQYF.

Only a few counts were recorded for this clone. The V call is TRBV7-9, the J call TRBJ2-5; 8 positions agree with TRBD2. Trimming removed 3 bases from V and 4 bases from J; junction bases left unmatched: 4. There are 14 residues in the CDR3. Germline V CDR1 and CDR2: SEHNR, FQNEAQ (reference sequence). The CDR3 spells CASSFGAGGETQYF. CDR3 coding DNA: TGTGCCAGCAGCTTCGGGGCGGGAGGAGAGACCCAGTACTTC.

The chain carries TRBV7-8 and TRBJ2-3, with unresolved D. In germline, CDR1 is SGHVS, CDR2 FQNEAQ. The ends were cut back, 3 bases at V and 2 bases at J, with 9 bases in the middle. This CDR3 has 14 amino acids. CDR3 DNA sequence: TGTGCCAGCAGCTTCCGGACCGTCACAGATACGCAGTATTTT. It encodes CASSFRTVTDTQYF.

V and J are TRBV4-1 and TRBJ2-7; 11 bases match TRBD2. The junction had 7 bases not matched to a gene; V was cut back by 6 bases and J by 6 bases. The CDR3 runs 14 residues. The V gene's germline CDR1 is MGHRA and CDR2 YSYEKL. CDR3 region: CASSAGTSGFEQYF. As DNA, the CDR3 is TGCGCCAGCAGTGCCGGGACTAGCGGATTCGAGCAGTACTTC.

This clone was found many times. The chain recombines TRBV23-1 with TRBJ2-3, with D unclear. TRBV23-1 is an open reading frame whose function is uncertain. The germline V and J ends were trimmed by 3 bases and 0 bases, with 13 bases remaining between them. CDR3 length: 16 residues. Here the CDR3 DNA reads TGCGCCAGCAGTCATTGGTTCTACAGCAGCACAGATACGCAGTATTTT. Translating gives CASSHWFYSSTDTQYF.

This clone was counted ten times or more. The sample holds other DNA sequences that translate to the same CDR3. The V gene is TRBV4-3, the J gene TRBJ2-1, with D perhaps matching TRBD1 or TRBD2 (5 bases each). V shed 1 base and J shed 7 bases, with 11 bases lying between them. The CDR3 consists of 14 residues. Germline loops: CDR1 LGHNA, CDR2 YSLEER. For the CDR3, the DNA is TGCGCCAGCAGCCAAGGGGCCGGGACGAATGAGCAGTTCTTC. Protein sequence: CASSQGAGTNEQFF.

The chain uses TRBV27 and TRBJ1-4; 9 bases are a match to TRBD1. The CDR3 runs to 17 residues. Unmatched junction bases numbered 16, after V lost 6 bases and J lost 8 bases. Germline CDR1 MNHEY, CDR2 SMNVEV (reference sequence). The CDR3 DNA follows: TGTGCCAGCAGGACGTACAGGGGGCGGAAATCAGACGAAAAACTGTTTTTT. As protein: CASRTYRGRKSDEKLFF.

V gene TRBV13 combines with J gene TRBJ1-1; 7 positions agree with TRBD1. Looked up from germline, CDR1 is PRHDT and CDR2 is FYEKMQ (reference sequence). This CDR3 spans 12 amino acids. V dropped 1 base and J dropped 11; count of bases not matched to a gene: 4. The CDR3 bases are TGTGCCAGCAGCTTAGAGGGGGCGCGGGCTTTCTTT. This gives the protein CASSLEGARAFF.

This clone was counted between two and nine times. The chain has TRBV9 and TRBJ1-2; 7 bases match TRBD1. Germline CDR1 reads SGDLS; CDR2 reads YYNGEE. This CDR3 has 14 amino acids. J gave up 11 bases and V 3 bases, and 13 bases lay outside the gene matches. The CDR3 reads CASSGLGGHGGYTF. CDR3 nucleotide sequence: TGTGCCAGCAGCGGCCTAGGGGGCCACGGGGGTTACACCTTC.

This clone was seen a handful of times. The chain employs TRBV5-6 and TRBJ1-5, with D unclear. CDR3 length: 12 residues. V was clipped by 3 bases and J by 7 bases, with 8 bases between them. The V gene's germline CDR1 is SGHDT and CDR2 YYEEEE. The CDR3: CASSSLGQPQHF. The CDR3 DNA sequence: TGTGCCAGCAGCTCCCTCGGACAGCCCCAGCATTTT.

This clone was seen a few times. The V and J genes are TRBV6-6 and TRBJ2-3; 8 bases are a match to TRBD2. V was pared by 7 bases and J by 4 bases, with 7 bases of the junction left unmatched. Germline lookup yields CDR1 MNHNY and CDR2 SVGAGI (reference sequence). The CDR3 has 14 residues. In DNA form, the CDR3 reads TGTGCCAGCAAAGGCGGGAGGAGGGCAGATACGCAGTATTTT. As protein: CASKGGRRADTQYF.

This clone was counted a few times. The CDR3 sequence is CARVGQGMGFNQPQHF. As DNA, the CDR3 is TGCGCCAGAGTTGGACAGGGAATGGGCTTCAATCAGCCCCAGCATTTT. J is TRBJ1-5 and V is TRBV23-1; 8 bases fit TRBD1. TRBV23-1 is an open reading frame, and its role is uncertain. The J segment lost 3 bases and the V segment lost 9 bases, leaving 13 bases of the junction unmatched. The CDR3 extends over 16 amino acids.